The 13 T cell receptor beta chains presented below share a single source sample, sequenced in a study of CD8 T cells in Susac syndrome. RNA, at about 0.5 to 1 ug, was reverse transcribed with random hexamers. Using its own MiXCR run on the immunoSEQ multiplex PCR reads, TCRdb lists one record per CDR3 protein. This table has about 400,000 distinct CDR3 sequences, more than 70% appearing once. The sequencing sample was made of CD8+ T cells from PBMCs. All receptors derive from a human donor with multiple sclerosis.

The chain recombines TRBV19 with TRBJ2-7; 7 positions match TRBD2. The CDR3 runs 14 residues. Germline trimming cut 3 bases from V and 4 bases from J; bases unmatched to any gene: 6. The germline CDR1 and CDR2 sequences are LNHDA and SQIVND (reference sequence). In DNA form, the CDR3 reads TGTGCCAGTAGTATCTTTGCGGGGGAATACGAGCAGTACTTC. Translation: CASSIFAGEYEQYF.

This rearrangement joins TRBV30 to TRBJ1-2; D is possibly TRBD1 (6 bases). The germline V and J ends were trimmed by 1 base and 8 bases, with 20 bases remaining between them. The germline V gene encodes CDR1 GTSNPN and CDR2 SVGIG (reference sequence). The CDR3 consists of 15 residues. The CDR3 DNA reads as TGTGCCTGGAGTGAGGGGGACCGCTCACCTATCGGCTACACCTTC. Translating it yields CAWSEGDRSPIGYTF.

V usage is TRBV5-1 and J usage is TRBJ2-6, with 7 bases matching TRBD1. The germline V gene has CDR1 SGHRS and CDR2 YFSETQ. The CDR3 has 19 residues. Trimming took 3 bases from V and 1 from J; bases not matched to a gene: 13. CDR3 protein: CASSSAGTVSSSGANVLTF. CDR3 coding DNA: TGCGCCAGCAGCTCAGCCGGGACAGTAAGTTCTTCTGGGGCCAACGTCCTGACTTTC. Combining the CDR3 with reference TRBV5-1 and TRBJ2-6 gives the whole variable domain KAGVTQTPRYLIKTRGQQVTLSCSPISGHRSVSWYQQTPGQGLQFLFEYFSETQRNKGNFPGRFSGRQFSNSRSEMNVSTLELGDSALYLCASSSAGTVSSSGANVLTFGAGSRLTVL.

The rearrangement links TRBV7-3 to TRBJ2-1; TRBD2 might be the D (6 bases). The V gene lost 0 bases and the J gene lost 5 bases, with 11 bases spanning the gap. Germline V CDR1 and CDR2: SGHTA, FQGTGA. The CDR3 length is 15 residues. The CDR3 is CASSLTYGSNNEQFF. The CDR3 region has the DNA TGTGCCAGCAGCTTAACCTACGGGAGTAACAATGAGCAGTTCTTC.

The CDR3 region is CASKGIKETQYF. The CDR3 bases are TGTGCCAGCAAGGGGATAAAGGAGACCCAGTACTTC. V gene TRBV2 combines with J gene TRBJ2-5; D might be TRBD1 (5 bases). This CDR3 has 12 amino acids. Germline CDR1 and CDR2: SNHLY and FYNNEI. With 7 bases removed from V and 5 bases from J, the gap between germline ends came to 11 bases.

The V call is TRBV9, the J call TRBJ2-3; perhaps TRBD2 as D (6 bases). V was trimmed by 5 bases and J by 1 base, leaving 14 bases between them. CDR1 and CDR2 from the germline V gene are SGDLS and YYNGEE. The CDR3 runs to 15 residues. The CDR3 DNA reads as TGTGCCAGCAGTGTTAGCGGCACCGGCACAGATACGCAGTATTTT. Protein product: CASSVSGTGTDTQYF.

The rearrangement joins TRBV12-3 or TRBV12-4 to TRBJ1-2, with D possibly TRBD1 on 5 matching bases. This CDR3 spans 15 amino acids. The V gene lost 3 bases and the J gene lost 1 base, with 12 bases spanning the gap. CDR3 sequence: CASSFRRGDNYGYTF. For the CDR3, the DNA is TGTGCCAGCAGTTTCCGACGGGGGGATAACTATGGCTACACCTTC.

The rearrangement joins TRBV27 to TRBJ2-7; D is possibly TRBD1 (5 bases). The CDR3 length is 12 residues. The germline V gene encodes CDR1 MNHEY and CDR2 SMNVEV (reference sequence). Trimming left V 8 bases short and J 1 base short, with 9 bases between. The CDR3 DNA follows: TGTGCCAGCCAGGGAATTTCCTACGAGCAGTACTTC. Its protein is CASQGISYEQYF.

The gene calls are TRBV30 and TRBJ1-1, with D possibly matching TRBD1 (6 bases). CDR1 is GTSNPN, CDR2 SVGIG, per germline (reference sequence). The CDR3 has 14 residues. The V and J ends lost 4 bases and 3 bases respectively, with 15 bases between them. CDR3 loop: CAWTKGQGDTEAFF. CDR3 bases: TGTGCCTGGACGAAGGGACAAGGGGACACTGAAGCTTTCTTT.

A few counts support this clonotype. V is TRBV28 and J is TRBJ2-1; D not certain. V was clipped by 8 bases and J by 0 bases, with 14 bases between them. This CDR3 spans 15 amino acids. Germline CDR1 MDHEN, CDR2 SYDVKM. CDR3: CASSPRTDSYNEQFF. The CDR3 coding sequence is TGTGCCAGCTCACCACGGACCGACTCCTACAATGAGCAGTTCTTC.

CDR3 in amino acids: CASSYNEGTSYGYTF. The CDR3 nucleotides read TGTGCCAGCAGTTACAATGAGGGGACCTCATATGGCTACACCTTC. The genes are TRBV6-5 and TRBJ1-2, with D possibly TRBD1 on 5 matching bases. Germline V lookup: CDR1 MNHEY, CDR2 SVGAGI. V was shortened by 2 bases and J by 5 bases, with 15 bases between the two germline ends. There are 15 residues in the CDR3.

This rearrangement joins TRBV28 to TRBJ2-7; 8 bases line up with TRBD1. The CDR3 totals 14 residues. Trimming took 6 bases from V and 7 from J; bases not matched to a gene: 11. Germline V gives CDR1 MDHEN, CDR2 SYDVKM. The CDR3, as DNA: TGTGCCAGCAGAGAATACGGACAGGGTGGAGAGCAGTACTTC. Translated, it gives CASREYGQGGEQYF.

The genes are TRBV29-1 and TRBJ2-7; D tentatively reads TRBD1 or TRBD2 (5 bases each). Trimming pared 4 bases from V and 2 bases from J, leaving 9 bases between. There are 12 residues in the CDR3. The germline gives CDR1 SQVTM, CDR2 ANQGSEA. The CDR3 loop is CSVAGPTYEQYF. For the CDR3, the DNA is TGCAGCGTTGCGGGACCGACCTACGAGCAGTACTTC.